Presented here are 18 T cell receptor beta chains from one specimen sequenced in a study of circulating and synovial CD4+ cells in juvenile arthritis. Libraries were prepared by immunoSEQ multiplex PCR; TCRdb keeps only in-frame clonotypes and omits some of them. This sample yields tens of thousands of clones, of which roughly 95% are seen a single time; 0.68% belongs to the top ten. Material for sequencing was CD4+ T cells from blood. The source is a human donor with juvenile idiopathic arthritis.

This rearrangement joins TRBV11-2 to TRBJ2-3; D ambiguous. CDR1 SGHAT and CDR2 FQNNGV come from the germline V gene. The length of the CDR3 is 15 residues. V was clipped by 1 base and J by 0 bases, with 8 bases between them. The CDR3 protein is CASSLVPLSTDTQYF. CDR3 sequence (DNA): TGTGCCAGCAGCTTAGTTCCGTTAAGCACAGATACGCAGTATTTT.

The chain uses TRBV4-1 and TRBJ1-1, with TRBD1 as a possible D gene (6 bases). CDR1 and CDR2 (germline): MGHRA, YSYEKL. The V gene lost 7 bases and the J gene lost 1 base, with 16 bases spanning the gap. The CDR3 length is 15 residues. The CDR3 DNA follows: TGCGCCAGCAAACTACAGGGTCTTCAGAACACTGAAGCTTTCTTT. Translation: CASKLQGLQNTEAFF.

J is TRBJ1-3 and V is TRBV6-6; 8 bases map to TRBD1. The CDR3 has 16 amino acids. Germline loops: CDR1 MNHNY, CDR2 SVGAGI (reference sequence). V shed 5 bases, J shed 4 bases, and the junction held 10 bases outside the gene matches. The CDR3 here is CASSRESGGNGNTIYF. The CDR3 DNA is TGTGCCAGCAGTCGTGAATCAGGGGGCAACGGAAACACCATATATTTT.

CDR3 DNA: TGTGCCAGCGCGACAGAATGGACTAATGAAAAACTGTTTTTT. Translating gives CASATEWTNEKLFF. The J gene is TRBJ1-4, the V gene TRBV18; D is perhaps TRBD1 (5 bases). Trimming cost V 8 bases and J 2 bases, with 12 bases left between them. This CDR3 region has 14 residues. Looked up from germline, CDR1 is KGHSH and CDR2 is LQKENI.

The chain recombines TRBV7-9 with TRBJ1-1; 9 nucleotides agree with TRBD1. The length of the CDR3 is 16 residues. In germline, CDR1 is SEHNR, CDR2 FQNEAQ (reference sequence). Trimming took 3 bases from V and 4 from J; bases not matched to a gene: 9. The CDR3 nucleotides are TGTGCCAGCAGCTTCTTAGAACAGGGGGCCGGCACTGAAGCTTTCTTT. This encodes CASSFLEQGAGTEAFF.

V is TRBV27 and J is TRBJ1-5, with D maybe TRBD1 (6 bases). Germline CDR1 is MNHEY and CDR2 is SMNVEV (reference sequence). Trimming took 5 bases from V and 0 from J, leaving 17 bases between them. The length of the CDR3 is 17 residues. The CDR3 sequence: CASSDMTGLASNQPQHF. DNA of the CDR3: TGTGCCAGCAGTGATATGACAGGTTTAGCTAGCAATCAGCCCCAGCATTTT.

This clone was detected only once. The chain has TRBV6-1 and TRBJ1-5; D is possibly TRBD1 (6 bases). Germline CDR1 is MNHNS and CDR2 is SASEGT. Trimming shortened V by 8 bases and J by 0 bases, and 11 bases separated the two germline ends. The CDR3 consists of 14 residues. CDR3 residues: CASQRTVSNQPQHF. Written as DNA, the CDR3 is TGTGCCAGCCAACGGACAGTTAGCAATCAGCCCCAGCATTTT.

This chain links TRBV4-1 with TRBJ1-2; 9 bases align to TRBD1. Germline trimming cut 4 bases from V and 2 bases from J; bases unmatched to any gene: 5. The CDR3 spans 15 residues. The germline gives CDR1 MGHRA, CDR2 YSYEKL. CDR3 in amino acids: CASSPTQGANYGYTF. In nucleotides, the CDR3 is TGCGCCAGCAGCCCAACACAGGGGGCCAACTATGGCTACACCTTC.

The chain joins TRBV7-9 to TRBJ1-2; 7 nucleotides line up with TRBD1. V lost 2 bases to trimming and J lost 8 bases; unmatched junction nucleotides: 8. The CDR3 has 14 residues. CDR1 and CDR2 (germline): SEHNR, FQNEAQ (reference sequence). The CDR3 sequence: CASSLFLGTEGYTF. The CDR3, as DNA: TGTGCCAGCAGCTTATTTTTGGGGACAGAAGGCTACACCTTC.

The V and J genes are TRBV6-1 and TRBJ1-5; D not resolved. The V gene's germline CDR1 is MNHNS and CDR2 SASEGT. The CDR3 runs 13 residues. Trimming took 8 bases from V and 4 from J, leaving 12 bases between them. In DNA, the CDR3 is TGTGCCAGCCTCCGGGATCCTAATCAGCCCCAGCATTTT. This translates into CASLRDPNQPQHF.

The chain employs TRBV30 and TRBJ2-4; D is possibly TRBD2 (6 bases). V was trimmed by 3 bases and J by 3 bases, leaving 15 bases between them. Per the germline V gene, CDR1 is GTSNPN and CDR2 is SVGIG (reference sequence). This CDR3 spans 15 amino acids. DNA for the CDR3: TGTGCCTGGAGAAGATTGGGAGGTAGCAAAAACATTCAGTACTTC. Translation: CAWRRLGGSKNIQYF.

This chain connects TRBV19 to TRBJ2-1; 9 nucleotides line up with TRBD2. This CDR3 region has 14 residues. With 3 bases clipped from V and 6 bases from J, the junction kept 3 bases outside the gene matches. Germline lookup yields CDR1 LNHDA and CDR2 SQIVND (reference sequence). The DNA for the CDR3 is TGTGCCAGTAGTATGGCGGGGGGGCGCAATGAGCAGTTCTTC. It is translated as CASSMAGGRNEQFF.

The chain carries TRBV5-1 and TRBJ1-3; 10 bases line up with TRBD1. Germline V CDR1 and CDR2: SGHRS, YFSETQ. Trimming cost V 6 bases and J 2 bases; bases outside gene matches: 5. CDR3 size: 15 residues. This CDR3 reads CASTWGTGAGNTIYF. The CDR3 DNA is TGCGCCAGCACCTGGGGGACAGGGGCTGGAAACACCATATATTTT.

The chain is built from TRBV10-2 and TRBJ2-6; D unresolved. In germline, CDR1 is WSHSY, CDR2 SAAADI. The length of the CDR3 is 16 residues. V was cut by 2 bases and J by 8 bases, with 16 bases left in between. This CDR3 reads CASSEHTNSGSNVLTF. CDR3 sequence (DNA): TGCGCCAGCAGTGAGCACACTAACTCTGGTTCCAACGTCCTGACTTTC.

The rearrangement uses TRBV4-1 and TRBJ2-5; perhaps TRBD2 as D (5 bases). This CDR3 has 14 amino acids. Germline V gives CDR1 MGHRA, CDR2 YSYEKL. V gave up 0 bases and J gave up 5 bases, with 10 bases separating them. The CDR3 here is CASSQDVGSETQYF. Here the CDR3 DNA reads TGCGCCAGCAGCCAAGATGTGGGGAGCGAGACCCAGTACTTC.

The chain has TRBV2 and TRBJ1-1; D possibly corresponds to TRBD1 (5 bases). Germline values: CDR1 SNHLY, CDR2 FYNNEI. Trimming shortened V by 4 bases and J by 1 base, and 10 bases separated the two germline ends. The CDR3 length is 14 residues. CDR3 bases: TGTGCCAGCAGTGTGGCAGGGAAGAACACTGAAGCTTTCTTT. Its translation is CASSVAGKNTEAFF.

The chain recombines TRBV7-9 with TRBJ1-5; maybe TRBD1 (6 bases). The CDR3 covers 16 residues. CDR1 and CDR2 from the germline V gene are SEHNR and FQNEAQ (reference sequence). Trimming took 0 bases from V and 6 from J, leaving 15 bases between them. CDR3 coding DNA: TGTGCCAGCAGCTTAGCGGTCGGGGGGCGAAGTCAGCCCCAGCATTTT. The encoded protein is CASSLAVGGRSQPQHF.

This chain links TRBV27 with TRBJ2-7; the match to TRBD1 covers 8 bases. The CDR3 is 16 residues long. V lost 5 bases to trimming and J lost 3 bases; unmatched junction nucleotides: 12. Germline V CDR1 and CDR2: MNHEY, SMNVEV (reference sequence). This chain's CDR3 is CASSLKQGASHYEQYF. CDR3 coding DNA: TGTGCCAGCAGTCTGAAGCAGGGGGCCTCCCACTACGAGCAGTACTTC.